What follows is one TCR beta chain and its context. Its antigen is not identified. The sample is drawn from a study of T cell responses to AZD1222 COVID-19 vaccine. Study results and limitations: Nearly half of unique spike-specific TCRs reportedly avoided B.1.351 and B.1.1.7 mutated regions.

Generated by immunoSEQ multiplex PCR, the TCRdb table keeps only in-frame clones and is missing some. The sample contains about 56,000 clones, approximately 86% of which appear only once. The trim removed 4 bases at V and 3 bases at J, leaving 6 bases unmatched. CDR3 size: 16 residues. Germline CDR1 reads MNHEY; CDR2 reads SVGAGI. The specimen comprised peripheral blood, sampled 28 days after the second AZD1222 dose. The chain recombines TRBV6-5 with TRBJ1-5; 10 bases match TRBD1. This sequence was found in an adult who received the AZD1222 COVID-19 vaccine. The CDR3 DNA follows: TGTGCCAGCAGTTTAACCGGGACAGGGGACAATCAGCCCCAGCATTTT. Its translation is CASSLTGTGDNQPQHF.